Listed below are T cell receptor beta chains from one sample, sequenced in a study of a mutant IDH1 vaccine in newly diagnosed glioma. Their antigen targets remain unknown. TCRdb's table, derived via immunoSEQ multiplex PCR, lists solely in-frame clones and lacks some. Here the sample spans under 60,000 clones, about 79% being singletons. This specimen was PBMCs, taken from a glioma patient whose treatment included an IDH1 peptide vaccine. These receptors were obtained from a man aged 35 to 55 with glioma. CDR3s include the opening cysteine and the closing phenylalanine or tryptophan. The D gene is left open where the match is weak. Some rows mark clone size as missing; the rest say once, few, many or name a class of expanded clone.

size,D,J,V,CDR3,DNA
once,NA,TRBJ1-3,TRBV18,CASSPGLSVGNTIYF,TGTGCCAGCTCACCAGGGCTCTCGGTCGGAAACACCATATATTTT
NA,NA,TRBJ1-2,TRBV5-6,CASSWTTTYGYTF,TGTGCCAGCAGCTGGACAACAACCTATGGCTACACCTTC
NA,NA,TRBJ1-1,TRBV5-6,CASSLESFGNEAFF,TGTGCCAGCAGCTTGGAAAGTTTTGGGAATGAAGCTTTCTTT
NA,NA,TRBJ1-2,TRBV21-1,CASSAGNGYTF,TGTGCCAGCAGCGCAGGGAACGGCTACACCTTC
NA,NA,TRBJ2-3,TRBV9,CASSVAGVVTDTQYF,TGTGCCAGCAGCGTAGCTGGGGTAGTAACAGATACGCAGTATTTT
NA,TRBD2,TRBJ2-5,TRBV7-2,CASSLGTSGTQETQYF,TGTGCCAGCAGCTTGGGGACTAGCGGAACTCAAGAGACCCAGTACTTC
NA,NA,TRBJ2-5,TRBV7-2,CASSLGADPQETQYF,TGTGCCAGCAGCTTAGGGGCGGACCCCCAAGAGACCCAGTACTTC
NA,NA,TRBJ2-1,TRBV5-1,CASAPLGGGYNEQFF,TGCGCCAGCGCCCCTCTAGGGGGGGGTTACAATGAGCAGTTCTTC
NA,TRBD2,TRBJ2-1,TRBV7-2,CASSLGGSGRADEQFF,TGTGCCAGCAGCTTAGGTGGTAGCGGGAGGGCCGATGAGCAGTTCTTC
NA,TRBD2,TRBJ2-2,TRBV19,CASSIRLAANTGELFF,TGTGCCAGTAGTATACGACTAGCCGCGAACACCGGGGAGCTGTTTTTT
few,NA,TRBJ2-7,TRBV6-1,CASSEGLASSYEQYF,TGTGCCAGCAGTGAGGGTCTAGCCAGCTCCTACGAGCAGTACTTC
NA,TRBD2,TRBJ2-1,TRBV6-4,CASSELAGAYNEQFF,TGTGCCAGCAGTGAACTAGCGGGAGCTTACAATGAGCAGTTCTTC
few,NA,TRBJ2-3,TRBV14,CASAVWEFTDTQYF,TGTGCCAGCGCGGTCTGGGAATTCACAGATACGCAGTATTTT
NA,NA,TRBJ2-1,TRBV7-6,CASSQKVDEQFF,TGTGCCAGCAGCCAAAAGGTCGATGAGCAGTTCTTC
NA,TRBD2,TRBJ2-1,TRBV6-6,CASRPTSGNHNEQFF,TGTGCCAGCAGGCCGACTAGCGGGAACCACAATGAGCAGTTCTTC
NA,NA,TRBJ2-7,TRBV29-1,CSVESGISYEQYF,TGCAGCGTGGAGAGTGGGATATCCTACGAGCAGTACTTC
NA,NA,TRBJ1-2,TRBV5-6,CASSPPALYGYTF,TGTGCCAGCAGCCCCCCGGCCCTCTATGGCTACACCTTC
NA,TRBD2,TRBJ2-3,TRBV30,CAWGLGLAATDTQYF,TGTGCCTGGGGTCTCGGACTAGCCGCCACAGATACGCAGTATTTT
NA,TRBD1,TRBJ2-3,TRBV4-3,CASSQGRQGQATDTQYF,TGCGCCAGCAGCCAAGGCCGACAGGGGCAAGCCACAGATACGCAGTATTTT
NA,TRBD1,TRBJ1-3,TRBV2,CASSGHPGQGRTSGNTIYF,TGTGCCAGCAGTGGGCACCCGGGACAGGGCCGAACCTCTGGAAACACCATATATTTT
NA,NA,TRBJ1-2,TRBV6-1,CASTRQDLFGYGYTF,TGTGCCAGCACCAGACAGGACCTCTTTGGCTATGGCTACACCTTC
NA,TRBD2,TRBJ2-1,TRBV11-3,CASSPDLAGGGTNEQFF,TGTGCCAGCAGCCCGGACCTAGCGGGAGGTGGAACCAATGAGCAGTTCTTC
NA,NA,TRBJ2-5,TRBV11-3,CASSFWSGDETQYF,TGTGCCAGCAGCTTTTGGTCAGGGGACGAGACCCAGTACTTC
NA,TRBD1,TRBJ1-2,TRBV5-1,CASSGSGTGDLYGYTF,TGCGCCAGCAGCGGCTCCGGGACAGGGGATCTCTATGGCTACACCTTC
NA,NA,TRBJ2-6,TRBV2,CASSGIISGANVLTF,TGTGCCAGCAGTGGGATTATCTCTGGGGCCAACGTCCTGACTTTC
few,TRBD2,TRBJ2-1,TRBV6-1,CASSDGTSYIVNEQFF,TGTGCCAGCAGTGATGGGACTAGCTATATCGTGAATGAGCAGTTCTTC
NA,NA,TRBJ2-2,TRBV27,CASSATSLSNTGELFF,TGTGCCAGCAGTGCGACAAGCCTCTCGAACACCGGGGAGCTGTTTTTT
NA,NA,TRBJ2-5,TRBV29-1,CSVTFPGETQYF,TGCAGCGTTACTTTTCCGGGAGAGACCCAGTACTTC
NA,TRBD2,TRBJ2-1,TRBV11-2,CASSLIGGRSHNEQFF,TGTGCCAGCAGCTTAATTGGCGGGAGGTCTCACAATGAGCAGTTCTTC
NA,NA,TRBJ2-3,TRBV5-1,CASSTQGTDTQYF,TGCGCCAGCAGTACCCAGGGCACAGATACGCAGTATTTT
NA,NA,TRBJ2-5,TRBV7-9,CASSSPTRAYQETQYF,TGTGCCAGCTCCTCCCCTACGCGGGCTTACCAAGAGACCCAGTACTTC
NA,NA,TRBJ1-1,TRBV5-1,CASSVDGNTEAFF,TGCGCCAGCAGCGTGGACGGGAACACTGAAGCTTTCTTT
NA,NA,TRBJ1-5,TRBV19,CASNGPTRGGPEQPQHF,TGTGCCAGTAACGGACCCACGAGGGGGGGGCCAGAACAGCCCCAGCATTTT
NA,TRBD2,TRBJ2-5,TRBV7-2,CASSFTGGETQYF,TGTGCCAGCAGCTTCACGGGAGGAGAGACCCAGTACTTC
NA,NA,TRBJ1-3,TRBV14,CASRTDATGNTIYF,TGTGCCAGCAGGACGGACGCAACCGGAAACACCATATATTTT
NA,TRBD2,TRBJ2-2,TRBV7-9,CASRHPRGSDRTGELFF,TGTGCCAGCAGACACCCCCGCGGGAGCGATAGGACCGGGGAGCTGTTTTTT
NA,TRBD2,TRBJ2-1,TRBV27,CASSFRLAVPYNEQFF,TGTGCCAGCAGTTTCAGACTAGCGGTGCCTTACAATGAGCAGTTCTTC
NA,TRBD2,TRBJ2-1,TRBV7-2,CASSLGNGRAHEQFF,TGTGCCAGCAGCTTAGGTAACGGGAGGGCCCATGAGCAGTTCTTC
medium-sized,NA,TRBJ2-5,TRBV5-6,CASSPGQLYQETQYF,TGTGCCAGCAGCCCCGGACAGCTGTACCAAGAGACCCAGTACTTC
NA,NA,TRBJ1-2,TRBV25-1,CASSGTFYYGYTF,TGTGCCAGCAGTGGGACATTTTACTATGGCTACACCTTC
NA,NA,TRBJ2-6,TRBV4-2,CASSRKIGEGDWIASGANVLTF,TGTGCCAGCAGCCGCAAGATAGGGGAGGGGGATTGGATAGCCTCTGGGGCCAACGTCCTGACTTTC
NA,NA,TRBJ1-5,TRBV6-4,CASSDPARQLTDDQPQHF,TGTGCCAGCAGTGACCCAGCCCGACAGCTTACGGATGATCAGCCCCAGCATTTT
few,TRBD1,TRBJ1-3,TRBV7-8,CASSLGITGQVSGNTIYF,TGTGCCAGCAGCTTAGGAATAACGGGACAGGTCTCTGGAAACACCATATATTTT
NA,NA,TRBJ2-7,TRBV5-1,CASSVAGAEGYEQYF,TGCGCCAGCAGCGTGGCCGGAGCGGAGGGATACGAGCAGTACTTC
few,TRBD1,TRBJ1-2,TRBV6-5,CASSQGVGYTF,TGTGCCAGCAGCCAGGGGGTTGGCTACACCTTC